This T cell receptor (beta chain) was documented in a study of blood T cells in healthy people across ages. Study-wide findings and caveats: A roughly linear fall in TCR beta diversity per million T cells was seen with increasing age. Higher naive T cell percentage went strongly together with higher TCR beta diversity.

In the case of this clonotype: The antigen is not known.

Primers used in a second PCR of about 6 to 12 cycles were a sample-barcoded 5' primer and a J-beta primer mix. A template-switch adaptor containing 12 random nucleotides labeled each cDNA molecule. The yield of each sample was at least 2.5 million CDR3-containing paired-end reads. TCRdb redid the calling of the 5' RACE reads with MiXCR, one entry per CDR3 protein. The table has approximately 810,000 distinct CDR3 sequences, roughly 40% seen once; the top ten hold approximately 12%. The ends were cut back, 0 bases at V and 10 bases at J, with 25 bases in the middle. The CDR3 spans 18 residues. Germline CDR1 is LGHDT and CDR2 is YNNKEL (reference sequence).

The chain recombines TRBV3-1 with TRBJ2-1; the D gene is possibly TRBD2 (6 bases). The sequencing sample was made of blood. The clonotype comes from a man between 18 and 35 years old in good health. The CDR3 coding sequence is TGTGCCAGCAGCCAAGACCCGTACGGGGGTTCGCCCCCCTACGAGCAGTTCTTC. Amino acid sequence: CASSQDPYGGSPPYEQFF.